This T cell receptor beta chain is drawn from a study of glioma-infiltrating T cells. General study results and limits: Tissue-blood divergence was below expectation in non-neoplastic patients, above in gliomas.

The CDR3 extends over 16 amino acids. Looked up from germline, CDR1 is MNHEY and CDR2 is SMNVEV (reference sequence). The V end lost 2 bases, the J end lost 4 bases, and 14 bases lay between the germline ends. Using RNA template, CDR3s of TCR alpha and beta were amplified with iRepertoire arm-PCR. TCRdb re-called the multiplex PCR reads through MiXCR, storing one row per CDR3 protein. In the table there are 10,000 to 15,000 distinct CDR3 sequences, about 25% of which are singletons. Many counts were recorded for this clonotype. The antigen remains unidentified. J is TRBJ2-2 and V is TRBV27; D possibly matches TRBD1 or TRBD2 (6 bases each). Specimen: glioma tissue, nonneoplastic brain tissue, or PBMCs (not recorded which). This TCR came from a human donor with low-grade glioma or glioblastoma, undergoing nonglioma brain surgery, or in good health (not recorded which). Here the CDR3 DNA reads TGTGCCAGCAGTTTAAGGGGGACTCTCATCACCGGGGAGCTGTTTTTT. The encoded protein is CASSLRGTLITGELFF.